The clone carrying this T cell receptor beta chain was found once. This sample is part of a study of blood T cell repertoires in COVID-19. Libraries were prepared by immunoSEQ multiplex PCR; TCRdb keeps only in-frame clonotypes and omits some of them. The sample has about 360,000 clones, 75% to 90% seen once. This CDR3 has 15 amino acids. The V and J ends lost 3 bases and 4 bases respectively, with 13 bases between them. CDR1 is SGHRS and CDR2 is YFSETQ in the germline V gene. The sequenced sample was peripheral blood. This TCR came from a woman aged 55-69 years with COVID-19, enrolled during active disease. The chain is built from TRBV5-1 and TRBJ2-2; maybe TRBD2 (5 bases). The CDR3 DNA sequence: TGCGCCAGCAGCTCAGACTATTCTAGCACCGGGGAGCTGTTTTTT. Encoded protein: CASSSDYSSTGELFF. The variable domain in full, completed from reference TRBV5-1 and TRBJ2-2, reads KAGVTQTPRYLIKTRGQQVTLSCSPISGHRSVSWYQQTPGQGLQFLFEYFSETQRNKGNFPGRFSGRQFSNSRSEMNVSTLELGDSALYLCASSSDYSSTGELFFGEGSRLTVL.